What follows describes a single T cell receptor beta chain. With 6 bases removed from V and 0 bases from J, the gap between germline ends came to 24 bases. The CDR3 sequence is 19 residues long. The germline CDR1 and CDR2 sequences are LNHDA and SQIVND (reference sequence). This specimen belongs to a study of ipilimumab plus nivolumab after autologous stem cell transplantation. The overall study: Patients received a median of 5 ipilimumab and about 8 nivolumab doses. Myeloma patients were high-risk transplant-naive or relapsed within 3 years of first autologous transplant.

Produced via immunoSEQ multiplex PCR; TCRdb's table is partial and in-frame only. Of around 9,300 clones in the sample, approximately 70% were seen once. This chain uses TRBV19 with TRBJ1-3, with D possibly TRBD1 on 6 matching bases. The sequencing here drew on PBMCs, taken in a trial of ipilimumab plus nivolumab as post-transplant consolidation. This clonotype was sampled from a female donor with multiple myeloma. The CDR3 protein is CASSFPRSGTSFSGNTIYF. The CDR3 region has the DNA TGTGCCAGTAGCTTCCCCCGGTCCGGGACATCCTTCTCTGGAAACACCATATATTTT.